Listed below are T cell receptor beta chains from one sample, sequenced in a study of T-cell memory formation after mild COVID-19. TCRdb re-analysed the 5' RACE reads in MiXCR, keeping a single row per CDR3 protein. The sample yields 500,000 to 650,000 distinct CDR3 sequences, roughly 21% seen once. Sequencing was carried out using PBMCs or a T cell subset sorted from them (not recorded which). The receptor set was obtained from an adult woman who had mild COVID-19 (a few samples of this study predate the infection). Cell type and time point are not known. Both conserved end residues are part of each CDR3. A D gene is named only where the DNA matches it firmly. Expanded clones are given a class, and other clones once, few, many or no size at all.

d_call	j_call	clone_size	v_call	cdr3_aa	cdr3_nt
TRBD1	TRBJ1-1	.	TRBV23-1	CASSQGQPSEAFF	TGCGCCAGCAGTCAGGGACAGCCCTCTGAAGCTTTCTTT
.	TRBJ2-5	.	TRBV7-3	CASSSPGNGQETQYF	TGTGCCAGCAGCTCCCCCGGGAACGGACAAGAGACCCAGTACTTC
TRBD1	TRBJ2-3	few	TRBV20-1	CSAHPGQGTDTQYF	TGCAGTGCCCACCCGGGACAGGGGACAGATACGCAGTATTTT
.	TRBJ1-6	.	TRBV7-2	CASSLRGHLLGGSPLHF	TGTGCCAGCAGCTTAAGGGGACACCTATTAGGGGGTTCACCCCTCCACTTT
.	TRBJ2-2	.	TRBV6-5	CASSYSSGVVGELFF	TGTGCCAGCAGTTACTCGTCAGGGGTTGTCGGGGAGCTGTTTTTT
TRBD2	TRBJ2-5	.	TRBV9	CASGGLAGVRGETQYF	TGTGCCAGCGGAGGACTAGCGGGGGTCCGGGGGGAGACCCAGTACTTC
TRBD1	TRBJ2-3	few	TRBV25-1	CASRHRQGARDTQYF	TGTGCCAGCAGACACAGACAGGGGGCGAGAGATACGCAGTATTTT
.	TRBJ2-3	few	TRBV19	CATIARAESTDTQYF	TGTGCCACCATCGCCCGGGCCGAGAGCACAGATACGCAGTATTTT
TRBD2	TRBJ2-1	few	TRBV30	CAWSSGREQFF	TGTGCCTGGAGTAGCGGGAGGGAGCAGTTCTTC
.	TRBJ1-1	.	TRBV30	CAWSRQTPNTEAFF	TGTGCCTGGTCCCGACAGACCCCGAACACTGAAGCTTTCTTT